A selection of T cell receptor beta chains follows, all from one sample in a study of glioma-infiltrating T cells. TCRdb ran MiXCR on the multiplex PCR reads and lists one entry per CDR3 protein. This table has about 93,000 distinct CDR3 sequences, about 40% appearing once. The sequenced sample consisted of glioma tissue, nonneoplastic brain tissue, or PBMCs (not recorded which). The source is a human donor with low-grade glioma or glioblastoma, undergoing nonglioma brain surgery, or in good health (not recorded which). Both conserved end residues are part of each CDR3. A D gene is named only where the DNA matches it firmly. Expanded clones are given a class, and other clones once, few, many or no size at all.

TRBV7-6,TRBJ2-5,-,many,CASSLAVYQETQYF,TGTGCCAGCAGCTTAGCGGTGTACCAAGAGACCCAGTACTTC
TRBV28,TRBJ1-5,-,-,CVSSLVWGKSNQPQHF,TGTGTTAGCAGTTTAGTTTGGGGGAAGAGCAATCAGCCCCAGCATTTT
TRBV10-3,TRBJ2-5,-,few,CATEGSTGSGVQETQYF,TGTGCCACCGAAGGGTCAACAGGGAGCGGGGTACAAGAGACCCAGTACTTC
TRBV16,TRBJ2-7,-,many,CASSRPGSYEQYF,TGTGCCAGCAGCCGTCCCGGGTCCTACGAGCAGTACTTC
TRBV20-1,TRBJ2-5,TRBD1,once,CSATQGAFETHYF,TGCAGTGCTACGCAGGGGGCTTTTGAGACCCATTACTTC
TRBV14,TRBJ2-1,-,many,CASRRQGGPYNEQFF,TGTGCCAGCAGGAGACAGGGAGGTCCCTACAATGAGCAGTTCTTC
TRBV4-1,TRBJ2-1,-,-,CASSPKETQFF,TGCGCCAGCAGTCCTAAAGAGACCCAGTTCTTC
TRBV6-1,TRBJ2-1,TRBD1,few,CASSSDRGGSYDEQFF,TGTGCCAGCAGTAGCGACAGGGGGGGATCCTACGATGAGCAGTTCTTC
TRBV27,TRBJ2-7,-,many,CASSFSGLHEQYF,TGTGCCAGCAGTTTTAGTGGGCTGCACGAGCAGTACTTC
TRBV7-9,TRBJ1-2,-,many,CASSSGFGYTF,TGTGCCAGCAGCTCGGGTTTTGGCTACACCTTC
TRBV2,TRBJ1-5,-,many,CASGKTGNHQPQHF,TGTGCCAGCGGAAAGACGGGCAACCATCAGCCCCAGCATTTT
TRBV12-3/TRBV12-4,TRBJ1-3,-,many,CASSPRQVARRNTIYF,TGTGCCAGCAGTCCCAGACAGGTAGCGAGGCGAAACACCATATATTTT
TRBV4-1,TRBJ1-1,-,many,CASSQEGGYTEAFF,TGCGCCAGCAGCCAAGAGGGAGGATACACTGAAGCTTTCTTT
TRBV10-3,TRBJ2-3,-,many,CAISEPAGSSTDTQYF,TGTGCCATCAGTGAGCCCGCGGGCTCTAGCACAGATACGCAGTATTTT
TRBV28,TRBJ2-5,TRBD2,-,CASSGLAGGQETQYF,TGTGCCAGCAGCGGACTAGCGGGAGGGCAAGAGACCCAGTACTTC
TRBV6-1,TRBJ2-7,-,many,CASSEGSLAAQYF,TGTGCCAGCAGTGAAGGGTCCCTAGCAGCGCAGTACTTC
TRBV7-6,TRBJ1-1,-,many,CASGLQGNTEAFF,TGTGCCAGCGGATTACAGGGGAACACTGAAGCTTTCTTT
TRBV19,TRBJ1-2,-,many,CASMTAGNYGYTF,TGTGCCAGTATGACGGCGGGGAATTATGGCTACACCTTC
TRBV10-2,TRBJ2-3,TRBD2,many,CASSVLAGGQRSTDTQYF,TGCGCCAGCAGCGTTCTAGCGGGGGGGCAACGGAGCACAGATACGCAGTATTTT
TRBV9,TRBJ1-3,-,many,CASSVEARGNTIYF,TGTGCCAGCAGCGTAGAGGCACGGGGAAACACCATATATTTT
TRBV28,TRBJ1-2,-,few,CASEGRSYGYTF,TGTGCCAGTGAGGGCAGAAGCTATGGCTACACCTTC
TRBV5-6,TRBJ2-1,-,many,CASGRLVNEQFF,TGTGCCAGCGGACGACTAGTAAATGAGCAGTTCTTC
TRBV20-1,TRBJ2-7,-,once,CSTVGIDNSYEQYF,TGCAGTACTGTAGGGATCGACAACTCCTACGAGCAGTACTTC
TRBV15,TRBJ1-4,-,many,CATSFFRGRIGDEKLFF,TGTGCCACCAGCTTTTTCAGGGGCCGTATCGGGGACGAAAAACTGTTTTTT
TRBV18,TRBJ2-1,-,many,CASSPDASNNEQFF,TGTGCCAGCTCACCTGATGCCTCAAACAATGAGCAGTTCTTC
TRBV2,TRBJ2-7,TRBD1,once,CASDRGTGNNEQYF,TGTGCCAGCGATAGAGGGACAGGGAACAATGAGCAGTACTTC
TRBV27,TRBJ2-3,-,few,CASSLRGAADTQYF,TGTGCCAGCAGTTTAAGGGGAGCCGCAGATACGCAGTACTTT
TRBV20-1,TRBJ2-2,TRBD1,many,CSAIWGSGGTGELFF,TGCAGTGCCATTTGGGGATCAGGGGGCACCGGGGAGCTGTTTTTT
TRBV27,TRBJ1-3,-,many,CASKRSSGNTIYF,TGTGCCAGCAAACGGAGCTCTGGAAACACCATATATTTT
TRBV12-3/TRBV12-4,TRBJ2-5,-,many,CASSSDRKETQYF,TGTGCCAGCAGTTCGGACAGAAAAGAGACCCAGTACTTC
TRBV6-5,TRBJ2-3,-,-,CACSELRTQYF,TGCGCCTGCAGTGAATTGCGGACGCAGTATTTT
TRBV2,TRBJ2-5,TRBD1,few,CASHTGRFFAGTGQGAKETQYF,TGTGCCAGCCATACTGGGAGATTCTTCGCGGGGACAGGGCAGGGGGCGAAAGAGACCCAGTACTTC